This TCR beta chain was sequenced in a study of cytomegalovirus exposure and HLA in healthy donors (dated by TCRdb to the late 2010s). With regard to the full study: According to an earlier analysis of 587 of the donors, 150 million to 200 million T cells yielded 100 million or so unique TCR beta sequences and about 300 Gb of sequence data. An early release covering about 600 HLA-typed donors comprised roughly 300 gigabases of sequencing data and around 86 million unique TCR sequences. The genetic ancestry cluster associated with self-reported Caucasian donors included 65% to 90% of the roughly 400 genotyped donors. The aim of the study was to test whether cataloging public T cell receptors could identify signatures of past pathogen exposure. The T cell repertoires of some 700 subjects were profiled by immunosequencing and related to cytomegalovirus serostatus. A separate validation cohort of 100 to 150 different subjects was used in addition to the roughly 670-subject first cohort. High-throughput TCR immunosequencing, statistical association of individual TCRs with disease status, and machine learning were combined to predict cytomegalovirus infection status. A later analysis re-analyzed previously published TCR beta repertoires from 660 or so donors and added high-resolution HLA genotyping to study TCR occurrence patterns. In the later analysis, no new phenotypic data were used to find candidate immune exposures; instead, reliance was placed on TCR beta sequences and their occurrence across donors. An earlier analysis of around 640 of the donors used high-throughput TCR beta sequencing to judge whether each TCR beta V gene segment behaved as functional or pseudogenic. Alongside the repertoire data, information on donor age, sex, ethnicity and CMV serostatus was compiled. In a later genetic analysis, genome-wide SNP genotypes for 398 of the 666 donors were used, and that subset was treated as a discovery cohort. All discovery cohort repertoires had been generated on a single sequencing platform. Class I and class II HLA loci were covered by the typing at four-digit resolution. Typing coverage varied by locus: roughly 629-630 donors for A, B, C, DRB1 and DQB1; approximately 500 for DQA1; nearly 610 for DPA1; roughly 450 for DPB1. Roughly 5 DR-DQ haplotypes were handled as single units for association and clustering, since linkage in the cohort was strong. Among about 400 genotyped donors of the cohort, an average of around 220,000 unique TCR beta nucleotide sequences was sequenced per donor, of which roughly 17% were non-productive.

From its cysteine to its phenylalanine, the CDR3 spans 17 amino acids. Of the read, only the CDR3 DNA is kept; its 51 bases are in frame from base 1. The germline V gene (reference sequence) specifies SGHNT as CDR1 and YYREEE as CDR2. After removal of 7 bases from V and 4 bases from J, the junction retains 8 bases not matched to a gene. Results the study describes overall, beyond this receptor: A cluster of highly shared sequence variants was judged likely to represent a technical artifact of the sequencing pipeline. It was suggested by the authors that the approach could potentially be generalized to other disease states and immunological phenotypes. Because some donors lacked HLA typing at each locus, the association tests relied only on the typed subset. In a later analysis, most CMV-associated TCR beta chains were found to appear HLA-restricted, with HLA associations seemingly driven largely by CMV exposure. In a later analysis, HLA-associated TCR beta chains showed more clonal expansion and lower generation probabilities than non-associated chains that were equally common. This cohort had only TCR beta chains sequenced, and the lack of alpha or paired-chain data limited which features could be detected. For the cohort, immune exposure information was limited to CMV serostatus. According to a later genetic analysis, donors in an Asian-associated ancestry cluster had fewer N-insertions in productive TCRs than the approximately 700-donor mean. The classifier was reported to diagnose cytomegalovirus status with high specificity and sensitivity in both the original cohort and the validation cohort. Correlated functional status among segregating V segments might be attributable to linkage disequilibrium, but an unknown experimental factor could not be ruled out. An earlier analysis of approximately 600 of the donors showed that most TCR beta V segments appeared in productive rearrangements either about 90% or about 30% of the time, which broadly matched IMGT annotations. At a false discovery rate of 0.05, a later analysis linked fewer than 20,000 TCR beta sequences to specific HLA alleles. In a later analysis, the rate of TCR association differed among HLA loci, with DRB1 alleles having the most associated TCRs and HLA-C alleles having the fewest. Some IMGT-functional V segments, including TRBV6-2 and TRBV6-3, could not be told apart with the 87-base-pair reads, so those segments were excluded. A further reported finding was that TCR beta sequences accurately predicted the HLA-A and HLA-B alleles for most subjects in the first cohort. Three of the identified cytomegalovirus-associated TCR beta chains were confirmed in vitro to be specific for cytomegalovirus antigens. Several of the top co-occurrence clusters appeared to be linked to parvovirus B19, influenza, CMV and Epstein-Barr virus, according to a later analysis. The study gave a list of about 170 TCR beta chains associated with cytomegalovirus. The earlier analysis of fewer than 750 of the donors excluded roughly 16 rarely observed V segments, including chromosome 9 orphons, because counts were too low. Strong co-occurrence of HLA alleles, especially DR and DQ, made assigning TCR associations to individual alleles difficult. While some public TCRs were present in many individuals, most TCR sequences turned up only very rarely across donors. Sequencing depth was assumed to be roughly uniform across donors in the presence/absence analyses, though that assumption may not hold. In a later genetic analysis, a missense DCLRE1C variant was associated with V-gene and J-gene trimming of TCR beta chains, and the association was replicated in an independent cohort.

Library preparation used the immunoSEQ multiplex PCR assay. A mixture of 60 forward primers for TCR Vbeta segments and 13 reverse primers for TCR Jbeta segments was used in the multiplex PCR. A multiplex PCR assay on genomic DNA amplified the CDR3 region of rearranged TCR beta genes. Amplified TCR beta libraries were sequenced as 87-base-pair reads on the Illumina HiSeq System. As for the original processing: A later analysis counted tens of millions of unique TCR beta chains across the 666 repertoires, and 9.5 million to 11 million of these chains were shared by at least two donors. Raw reads were error-corrected and collapsed into unique sequences by a nearest-neighbor algorithm in which closely related sequences were merged to remove PCR and sequencing errors. Alignment of CDR3 sequences to IMGT reference sequences was used to assign V, D and J gene segments. For a sequence to be retained, a match of at least six nucleotides was required to both a V gene segment and a J gene segment. Rearrangements were classified as productive when the CDR3 lacked stop codons and remained in frame with V and J, and all other rearrangements were classified as non-productive. CDR3 was defined by IMGT convention, running from the second conserved V-encoded cysteine to the conserved J-encoded phenylalanine. The earlier analysis of 500 to 750 of the donors excluded any sequence lacking an unambiguous match to a single V gene segment. An earlier analysis of fewer than 750 of the donors called V segments functional above 56.7% productive rearrangements and segregating when the between-donor standard deviation exceeded 5%. A statistical classification framework was built for diagnosing cytomegalovirus status from the catalog of TCR beta chain sequences. In a later analysis, TCR nucleotide sequences were compared against IMGT/GENE-DB human TR gene sequences so that V and J genes could be assigned. In a later analysis, CDR3 sequences and most-parsimonious VDJ recombination scenarios were assigned using the TCRdist pipeline. In a later analysis, every TCR beta chain was defined by the combination of its CDR3 amino acid sequence and its V-gene family, and reads without a unique V-gene family were dropped. In a later analysis, 450 to 600 highly shared, low-generation-probability nucleotide sequences were removed to address suspected cross-contamination and a sequencing artifact. For each public chain, a later analysis derived a clonal expansion index from normalized ranks of inferred template counts within each repertoire. Generation probabilities in a later analysis came from a VDJ recombination model fitted to out-of-frame rearrangements, and those results were checked against IGoR. In a later analysis, hypergeometric tests were used to score TCR-TCR, TCR-HLA and TCR-CMV co-occurrence, with a repertoire-size bias correction applied to TCR pairs. A later analysis estimated false discovery rates by permuting HLA or CMV assignments 20 times. In a later analysis, co-occurring TCRs were grouped using DBSCAN, and TCRdist sequence similarity was added for clustering within HLA-allele-positive subsets. For co-occurrence clustering, repertoires with fewer than 30,000 or more than 120,000 public chains were excluded, along with roughly 5 repertoires with anomalous nucleotide sharing. TCRdb's version of the immuneACCESS table is confined to in-frame rearrangements and falls short of the full clone set. An unresolved V gene accounts for under half of the shortfall where checked; the remainder is of unknown origin. From that table come the V and J calls and clone size; the DNA was used to work out D and trimming. The sample contains under 300,000 clones, nearly 95% of them found a single time. About 1.8% of the sample comes from the top ten.

In total, 500 to 700 healthy bone marrow donors made up the cohort. All cohort members were sampled while nominally healthy, although unrecorded immune exposures were likely present. The donor tested CMV seronegative, placing the donor among the 352 seronegative members of the cohort. A peripheral blood sample was collected from each donor, and TCR beta sequencing was performed on peripheral blood mononuclear cells. The Qiagen DNeasy Blood Extraction Kit was used to extract genomic DNA from the blood cell samples. In regard to this clone: The antigen it recognizes is unknown. No much larger clonotype is one base removed from it; base qualities were not supplied.

Sequenced material: PBMCs. Here the chain combines TRBV5-4 and TRBJ2-1; 16 bases in the middle match TRBD2. This receptor was obtained from a girl between 2 and 10 years old in good health and CMV-seronegative. The bases are TGTGCCAGCTACCCCGGGACTAGCGGGAGGGAATACAATGAGCAGTTCTTC. Its amino acids are CASYPGTSGREYNEQFF.